This passage covers 29 T cell receptor beta chains from one sample sequenced in a study of OX40 agonist ivuxolimab in advanced cancers. Repertoires were generated with immunoSEQ multiplex PCR, while TCRdb's copy carries only in-frame clones and drops some. The sample lists tens of thousands of clones; 75% to 90% were seen once. This sample comprised CD4+ or CD8+ T cells sorted from blood, obtained in a trial of the OX40 agonist ivuxolimab. These receptors were collected from an adult with an advanced solid tumor such as melanoma, head and neck, liver or kidney cancer.

This clone has more than one count but fewer than ten. This specimen includes other DNA sequences encoding the same CDR3. The chain combines TRBV18 with TRBJ1-1, with unresolved D. Germline V gives CDR1 KGHSH, CDR2 LQKENI. Trimming cost V 6 bases and J 2 bases, with 10 bases left between them. This CDR3 region has 13 residues. The CDR3: CASSPTRNTEAFF. CDR3 nucleotide sequence: TGTGCCAGCTCCCCTACACGAAACACTGAAGCTTTCTTT.

About this clone: Relative to the germline gene, one junction end is altered; a read error may explain this. The rearrangement joins TRBV30 to TRBJ2-1; possibly TRBD1 for D (6 bases). The CDR3 loop spans 14 amino acids. CDR1 and CDR2 (germline): GTSNPN, SVGIG (reference sequence). CDR3 region: CVWTAGLSYNEQFF. DNA for the CDR3: TGTGTCTGGACAGCAGGGCTCTCCTACAATGAGCAGTTCTTC.

J is TRBJ1-6 and V is TRBV18; weak D call: TRBD1 (5 bases). The V and J ends lost 2 bases and 6 bases respectively, with 11 bases between them. This CDR3 has 15 amino acids. Looked up from germline, CDR1 is KGHSH and CDR2 is LQKENI. The CDR3 protein is CASSPTGRSNSPLHF. As DNA, the CDR3 is TGTGCCAGCTCACCAACAGGAAGAAGTAATTCACCCCTCCACTTT.

The V gene is TRBV5-1, the J gene TRBJ2-6; no definite D call. This CDR3 is 17 amino acids long. Trimming left V 0 bases short and J 0 bases short, with 10 bases between. Germline V gene sequence: CDR1 SGHRS, CDR2 YFSETQ. The CDR3 sequence is CASSLEPGYSGANVLTF. CDR3 nucleotides: TGCGCCAGCAGCTTGGAACCCGGATACTCTGGGGCCAACGTCCTGACTTTC.

The genes are TRBV2 and TRBJ1-3; the D is unclear. V shed 6 bases and J shed 0 bases, with 6 bases lying between them. This CDR3 region has 13 residues. Germline V CDR1 and CDR2: SNHLY, FYNNEI. The CDR3 is CASSYTSGNTIYF. The CDR3 bases are TGTGCCAGCAGCTACACCTCTGGAAACACCATATATTTT.

This clone was counted once. The chain employs TRBV25-1 and TRBJ2-7; TRBD2 aligns across 11 bases. CDR3 size: 16 residues. Per germline, CDR1 MGHDK and CDR2 SYGVNS. Trimming at V came to 4 bases and at J to 0 bases, leaving 5 bases not matched to a gene. CDR3 region: CASSAQTSGVSYEQYF. CDR3 nucleotide sequence: TGTGCCAGCAGTGCCCAGACTAGCGGGGTCTCCTACGAGCAGTACTTC.

This chain uses TRBV10-3 with TRBJ2-5; tentative D call: TRBD2 (7 bases). The CDR3 length is 14 residues. V was trimmed by 11 bases and J by 1 base, leaving 17 bases between them. Germline CDR1 is ENHRY and CDR2 is SYGVKD. This CDR3 reads CAVSLGGPQETQYF. DNA of the CDR3: TGTGCCGTCTCCCTGGGGGGGCCCCAAGAGACCCAGTACTTC.

This clone was seen more than once but under ten times. The rearrangement links TRBV11-2 to TRBJ1-1; D may be TRBD1 (5 bases). The CDR3 runs to 15 residues. The V gene's germline CDR1 is SGHAT and CDR2 FQNNGV. V was clipped by 0 bases and J by 0 bases, with 8 bases between them. CDR3 bases: TGTGCCAGCAGCTTAGAGAGGGGATTGAACACTGAAGCTTTCTTT. It yields the protein CASSLERGLNTEAFF.

This clone was recorded a few times. This chain joins TRBV4-2 and TRBJ2-7, with D unresolved. Between the trimmed V and J ends, which lost 5 bases and 2 bases, there was a span of 7 bases. This CDR3 has 12 residues. The germline V gene encodes CDR1 LGHNA and CDR2 YNFKEQ. The CDR3 DNA is TGTGCCAGCAGCAGGACGGCCTACGAGCAGTACTTC. As protein: CASSRTAYEQYF.

The rearrangement uses TRBV9 and TRBJ1-1; D may be TRBD1 (5 bases). Looked up from germline, CDR1 is SGDLS and CDR2 is YYNGEE. CDR3 size: 13 residues. The germline V and J ends were trimmed by 8 bases and 3 bases, with 14 bases remaining between them. CDR3 sequence (DNA): TGTGCCAGGGGGGAGGGTACCGACACTGAAGCTTTCTTT. This sequence encodes CARGEGTDTEAFF. Using reference TRBV9 and TRBJ1-1 for the parts outside the CDR3, the full variable domain is DSGVTQTPKHLITATGQRVTLRCSPRSGDLSVYWYQQSLDQGLQFLIQYYNGEERAKGNILERFSAQQFPDLHSELNLSSLELGDSALYFCARGEGTDTEAFFGQGTRLTVV.

The chain combines TRBV7-3 with TRBJ2-7; maybe TRBD2 (6 bases). Between the trimmed V and J ends, which lost 7 bases and 3 bases, there was a span of 13 bases. CDR1 SGHTA and CDR2 FQGTGA come from the germline V gene. There are 13 residues in the CDR3. Here the CDR3 DNA reads TGTGCCAGCATGGGGGGTGGAAGCTACGAGCAGTACTTC. Its translation is CASMGGGSYEQYF. The complete variable domain, with remaining parts taken from reference TRBV7-3 and TRBJ2-7, reads GAGVSQTPSNKVTEKGKYVELRCDPISGHTALYWYRQSLGQGPEFLIYFQGTGAADDSGLPNDRFFAVRPEGSVSTLKIQRTERGDSAVYLCASMGGGSYEQYFGPGTRLTVT.

This clone was observed a single time. This chain joins TRBV28 and TRBJ2-3; a weak D match, TRBD1 (5 bases). CDR3 length: 13 residues. The germline V and J ends were trimmed by 10 bases and 4 bases, with 15 bases remaining between them. The germline V gene has CDR1 MDHEN and CDR2 SYDVKM. CDR3 DNA sequence: TGTGCCACCGCACGACCAGGGTCAGATACGCAGTATTTT. Translating gives CATARPGSDTQYF.

This clone was seen at least ten times. This chain connects TRBV6-6 to TRBJ1-1, with 7 nucleotides matching TRBD1. Germline values: CDR1 MNHNY, CDR2 SVGAGI (reference sequence). The CDR3 runs 13 residues. The J segment lost 4 bases and the V segment lost 6 bases, leaving 5 bases of the junction unmatched. The CDR3 region is CASSIDRATEAFF. The DNA for the CDR3 is TGTGCCAGCAGCATAGACAGGGCCACTGAAGCTTTCTTT.

V is TRBV30 and J is TRBJ1-2; D might be TRBD1 (5 bases). V was shortened by 2 bases and J by 5 bases, with 12 bases between the two germline ends. The CDR3 sequence is 13 residues long. Germline loops: CDR1 GTSNPN, CDR2 SVGIG (reference sequence). The CDR3 is CAWSYYQGYGYTF. The CDR3 DNA reads as TGTGCCTGGAGTTATTATCAGGGTTATGGCTACACCTTC.

The chain couples TRBV2 to TRBJ1-6; D possibly corresponds to TRBD1 (6 bases). The CDR3 covers 24 residues. The germline V gene encodes CDR1 SNHLY and CDR2 FYNNEI. V lost 2 bases, J lost 10 bases, and 42 bases lay in between. The CDR3 DNA follows: TGTGCCAGCAGTGAATATACCCCCACACATGTGACTGAGGGGGGTAGGATCGGGAACTCACCCCTCCACTTT. Translated, it gives CASSEYTPTHVTEGGRIGNSPLHF.

This sequence joins TRBV30 and TRBJ1-1, with no clear D. Germline V gene sequence: CDR1 GTSNPN, CDR2 SVGIG (reference sequence). V gave up 5 bases and J gave up 1 base, with 11 bases separating them. The CDR3 extends over 13 amino acids. The CDR3, as DNA: TGTGCCTGGGATAAAGGGAGGAACACTGAAGCTTTCTTT. Amino acid sequence: CAWDKGRNTEAFF.

The chain recombines TRBV28 with TRBJ1-1, with no clear D. Germline V gene sequence: CDR1 MDHEN, CDR2 SYDVKM. This CDR3 is 13 amino acids long. V dropped 1 base and J dropped 4 bases, with 7 bases sitting between them. The CDR3, as DNA: TGTGCCAGCAGTTTATACTTGGGCACTGAAGCTTTCTTT. The encoded protein is CASSLYLGTEAFF.

This clone was found once. The V gene is TRBV14, the J gene TRBJ2-1, with 11 bases identical to TRBD2. This CDR3 contains 16 residues. CDR1 SGHDN and CDR2 FVKESK come from the germline V gene. J was trimmed by 9 bases and V by 1 base; bases with no gene match: 8. CDR3 sequence reads: CASSQGGGLAELEQFF. DNA of the CDR3: TGTGCCAGCAGCCAAGGGGGGGGACTAGCGGAACTTGAGCAGTTCTTC.

This chain connects TRBV19 to TRBJ1-5; D remains unclear. Germline assignment: CDR1 LNHDA and CDR2 SQIVND (reference sequence). V gave up 4 bases and J gave up 2 bases, with 18 bases separating them. CDR3 size: 17 residues. The CDR3 spells CASSTGGSSRGNQPQHF. CDR3 DNA sequence: TGTGCCAGTAGTACGGGCGGATCCTCGCGAGGCAATCAGCCCCAGCATTTT.

This clone was seen just once. V usage is TRBV2 and J usage is TRBJ2-3, with 8 positions matching TRBD2. Germline CDR1 is SNHLY and CDR2 is FYNNEI. J was trimmed by 0 bases and V by 3 bases; bases with no gene match: 11. The CDR3 runs to 18 residues. The CDR3 DNA follows: TGTGCCAGCAGTGAGGTGGTAGCGGGAACGGAAAGCACAGATACGCAGTATTTT. Its protein is CASSEVVAGTESTDTQYF.

V gene TRBV7-6 combines with J gene TRBJ2-5, with D perhaps TRBD2 (6 bases). Trimming shortened V by 1 base and J by 2 bases, and 17 bases separated the two germline ends. The germline V gene has CDR1 SGHVS and CDR2 FNYEAQ. The CDR3 length is 17 residues. The CDR3 DNA reads as TGTGCCAGCAGCTTAGTCGAGCCACTAGGAGGGCAAGAGACCCAGTACTTC. This gives the protein CASSLVEPLGGQETQYF. The complete variable domain, with remaining parts taken from reference TRBV7-6 and TRBJ2-5, reads GAGVSQSPRYKVTKRGQDVALRCDPISGHVSLYWYRQALGQGPEFLTYFNYEAQQDKSGLPNDRFSAERPEGSISTLTIQRTEQRDSAMYRCASSLVEPLGGQETQYFGPGTRLLVL.

The rearrangement joins TRBV19 to TRBJ2-1; 12 bases agree with TRBD2. The germline V gene encodes CDR1 LNHDA and CDR2 SQIVND (reference sequence). The CDR3 consists of 15 residues. V was pared by 5 bases and J by 8 bases, with 7 bases of the junction left unmatched. CDR3 coding DNA: TGTGCCAGTAGTCTAGGACTAGCGGGAATCTATGAGCAGTTCTTC. It yields the protein CASSLGLAGIYEQFF.

The chain employs TRBV4-1 and TRBJ2-2; no clear D gene. The germline V and J ends were trimmed by 3 bases and 1 base, with 3 bases remaining between them. Per the germline V gene, CDR1 is MGHRA and CDR2 is YSYEKL. The CDR3 extends over 13 amino acids. The CDR3 region is CASSHLNTGELFF. As DNA, the CDR3 is TGCGCCAGCAGCCACTTGAACACCGGGGAGCTGTTTTTT.

CDR3 amino acids: CASSQGQYVNTIYF. CDR3 nucleotides: TGTGCCAGCAGTCAGGGTCAATACGTGAACACCATATATTTT. This chain links TRBV6-5 with TRBJ1-3; maybe TRBD1 (5 bases). Germline V lookup: CDR1 MNHEY, CDR2 SVGAGI. Trimming stripped 5 bases from V and 7 bases from J, with 15 bases between. The CDR3 has 14 residues.

This chain uses TRBV6-5 with TRBJ2-7; D possibly corresponds to TRBD2 (5 bases). The germline V gene has CDR1 MNHEY and CDR2 SVGAGI. Trimming pared 6 bases from V and 0 bases from J, leaving 15 bases between. This CDR3 comprises 15 residues. The CDR3 spells CASSLPGTASYEQYF. The CDR3 region has the DNA TGTGCCAGCAGCTTACCGGGAACCGCCTCCTACGAGCAGTACTTC.

The chain employs TRBV5-1 and TRBJ2-7, with a possible D match to TRBD2 (6 bases). The CDR3 has 14 amino acids. Germline CDR1 reads SGHRS; CDR2 reads YFSETQ. Trimming left V 3 bases short and J 5 bases short, with 15 bases between. The CDR3 DNA follows: TGCGCCAGCAGCTCAGAACTAGCTTCCCACGAGCAGTACTTC. Translated: CASSSELASHEQYF.

The rearrangement links TRBV6-5 to TRBJ2-4; D unclear. Germline CDR1 reads MNHEY; CDR2 reads SVGAGI. This CDR3 has 13 residues. Trimming removed 5 bases at V and 0 bases at J, with 5 bases between. The CDR3 nucleotides read TGTGCCAGCAGTACGGGAGCCAAAAACATTCAGTACTTC. Translating it yields CASSTGAKNIQYF.

The chain employs TRBV28 and TRBJ2-1; 11 nucleotides align to TRBD1. This CDR3 comprises 15 residues. The V gene end was trimmed by 6 bases and the J gene end by 12 bases; junction bases not matched to a gene: 13. Germline V gives CDR1 MDHEN, CDR2 SYDVKM. Written as DNA, the CDR3 is TGTGCCAGCAGCCCACCCGGGACAGGGGGTTTTAGGCAGTTCTTC. Encoded protein: CASSPPGTGGFRQFF.

A single count supports this clone. This chain uses TRBV30 with TRBJ1-4; TRBD1 is a possible D gene (5 bases). CDR3 size: 18 residues. V gave up 0 bases and J gave up 0 bases, with 17 bases separating them. Looked up from germline, CDR1 is GTSNPN and CDR2 is SVGIG (reference sequence). In nucleotides, the CDR3 is TGTGCCTGGAGTGTACGTGACAGCAAAATCGCAACTAATGAAAAACTGTTTTTT. It encodes CAWSVRDSKIATNEKLFF.